The 2 T cell receptor beta chains below come from one sample, sequenced in a study of shared clonotypes between healthy human individuals. Profiling relied on immunoSEQ multiplex PCR, and the TCRdb table lists in-frame clones only, not all of them. This table has some 1,900,000 clones, about 95% appearing once. Naive CD8 populations comprised CD45RO-negative cells positively selected for CCR7, excluding terminally differentiated effector memory CD45RA+ cells. The sample was naive CD8+ T cells sorted from blood. The receptor set was obtained from a man between 18 and 29 years old in good health.

The chain carries TRBV7-3 and TRBJ2-2; no reliable D call. CDR1 and CDR2 from the germline V gene are SGHTA and FQGTGA. The CDR3 runs 13 residues. Trimming removed 5 bases from V and 6 bases from J, with 10 bases in between. CDR3 nucleotide sequence: TGTGCCAGCAGCCCCGTGGGCCCCGGGGAGCTGTTTTTT. It encodes CASSPVGPGELFF.

V and J are TRBV18 and TRBJ1-4; D possibly corresponds to TRBD1 (5 bases). V was clipped by 2 bases and J by 4 bases, with 8 bases between them. Germline CDR1 KGHSH, CDR2 LQKENI. The CDR3 loop spans 14 amino acids. CDR3 DNA sequence: TGTGCCAGCTCACCAGAGGGGAGTAATGAAAAACTGTTTTTT. Translating gives CASSPEGSNEKLFF.